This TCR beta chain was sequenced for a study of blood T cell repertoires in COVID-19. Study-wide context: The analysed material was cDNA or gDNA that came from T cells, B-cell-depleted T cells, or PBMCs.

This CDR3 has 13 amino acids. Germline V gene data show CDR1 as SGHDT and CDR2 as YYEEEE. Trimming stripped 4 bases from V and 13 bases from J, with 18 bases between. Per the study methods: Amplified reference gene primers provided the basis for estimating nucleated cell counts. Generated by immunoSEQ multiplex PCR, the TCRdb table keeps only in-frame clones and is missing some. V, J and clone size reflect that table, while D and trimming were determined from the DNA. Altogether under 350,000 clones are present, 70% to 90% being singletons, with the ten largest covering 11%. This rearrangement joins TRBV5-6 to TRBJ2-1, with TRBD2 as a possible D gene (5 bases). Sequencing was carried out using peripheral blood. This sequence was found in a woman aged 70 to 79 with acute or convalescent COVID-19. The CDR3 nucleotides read TGTGCCAGCAGCGCCACTTCTAGCACATTTCAGTTCTTC. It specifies CASSATSSTFQFF.